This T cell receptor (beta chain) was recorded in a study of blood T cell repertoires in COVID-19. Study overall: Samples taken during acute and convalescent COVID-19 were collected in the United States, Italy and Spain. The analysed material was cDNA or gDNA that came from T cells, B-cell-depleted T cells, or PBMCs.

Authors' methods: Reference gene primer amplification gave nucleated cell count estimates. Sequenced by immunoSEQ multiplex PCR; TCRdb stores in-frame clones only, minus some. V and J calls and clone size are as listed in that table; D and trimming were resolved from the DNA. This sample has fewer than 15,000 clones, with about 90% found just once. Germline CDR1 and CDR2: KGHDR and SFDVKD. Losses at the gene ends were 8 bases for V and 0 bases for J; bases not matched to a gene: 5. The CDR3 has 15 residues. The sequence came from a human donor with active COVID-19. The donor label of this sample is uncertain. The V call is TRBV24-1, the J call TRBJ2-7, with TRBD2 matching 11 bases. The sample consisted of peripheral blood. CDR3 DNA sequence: TGTGCCACCAAACTAGCGGGGGCCATCTCCTACGAGCAGTACTTC. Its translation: CATKLAGAISYEQYF.